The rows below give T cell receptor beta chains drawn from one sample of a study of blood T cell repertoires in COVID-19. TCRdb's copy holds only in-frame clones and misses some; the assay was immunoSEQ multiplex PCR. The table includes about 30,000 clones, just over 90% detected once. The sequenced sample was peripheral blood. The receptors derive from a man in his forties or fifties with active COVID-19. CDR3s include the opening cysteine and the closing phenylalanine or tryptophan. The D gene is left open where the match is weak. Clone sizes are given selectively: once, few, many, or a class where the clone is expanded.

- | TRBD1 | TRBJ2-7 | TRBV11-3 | TGTGCCAGCAGCAATTGGGACAGCGTCCACTTC | CASSNWDSVHF
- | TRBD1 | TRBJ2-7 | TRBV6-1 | TGTGCCAGCAGTGCAGCCCCGGGACAGGGGAACGAGCAGTACTTC | CASSAAPGQGNEQYF
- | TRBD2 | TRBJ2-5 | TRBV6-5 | TGTGCCACCGGGACTAGCGGGTGGGGAGAGACCCAGTACTTC | CATGTSGWGETQYF
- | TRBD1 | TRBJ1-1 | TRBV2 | TGTGCCAGCAACCGACAGGGGAACACTGAAGCTTTCTTT | CASNRQGNTEAFF
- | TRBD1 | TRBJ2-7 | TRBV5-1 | TGCGCCAGCAGCGCTAAACAGGGGATTGAGCAGTACTTC | CASSAKQGIEQYF
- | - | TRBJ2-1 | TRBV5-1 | TGCGCCAGCAGCTTGGCAGCGACTTCCAATGAGCAGTTCTTC | CASSLAATSNEQFF
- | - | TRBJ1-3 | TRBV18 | TGTGCCAGCTCATACTCACAGGGAGCTGGAAACACCATATATTTT | CASSYSQGAGNTIYF
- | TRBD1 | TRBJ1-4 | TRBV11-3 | TGTGCCAGCAGCAGGGACAGGGAGAATGAAAAACTGTTTTTT | CASSRDRENEKLFF
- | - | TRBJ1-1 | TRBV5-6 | TGTGCCAGCAGCTTGGGGCAAGACACTGAAGCTTTCTTT | CASSLGQDTEAFF
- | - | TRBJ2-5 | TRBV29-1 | TGCAGCGCGGGACTTCAAGAGACCCAGTACTTC | CSAGLQETQYF
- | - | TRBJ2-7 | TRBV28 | TGTGCCAGCATACCGTCCTCGGACTACTACTACGAGCAGTACTTC | CASIPSSDYYYEQYF
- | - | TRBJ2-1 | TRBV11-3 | TGTGCCAGCAGCTTAACTCCCGCCCATGAGCAGTTCTTC | CASSLTPAHEQFF
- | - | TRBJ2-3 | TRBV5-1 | TGCGCCAGCAGCTTGGTCCTTGGCACGCAGTATTTT | CASSLVLGTQYF
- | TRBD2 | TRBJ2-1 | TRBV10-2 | TGCGCCAGCAGTACCGCACTGGGGGGGAGAGAGCAGTTCTTC | CASSTALGGREQFF
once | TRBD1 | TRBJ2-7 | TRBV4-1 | TGCGCCAGCAGCCACCCCGGACAGGGACGTTACGAGCAGTACTTC | CASSHPGQGRYEQYF
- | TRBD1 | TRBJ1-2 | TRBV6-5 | TGTGCCAGCAGAGGACAGGTTAACTATGGCTACACCTTC | CASRGQVNYGYTF
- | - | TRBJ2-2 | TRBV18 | TGTGCCAGCTCCCAAAGACAGGATGAAGCGAGCACCGGGGAGCTGTTTTTT | CASSQRQDEASTGELFF
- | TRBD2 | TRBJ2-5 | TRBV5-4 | TGTGCCAGCAGCTTTCGGGGGGATGAGACCCAGTACTTC | CASSFRGDETQYF
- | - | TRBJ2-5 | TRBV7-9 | TGTGCCAGCAGGCATGACAGGAATCAAGAGACCCAGTACTTC | CASRHDRNQETQYF
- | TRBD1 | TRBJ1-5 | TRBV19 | TGTGCCACCCTGGACAGGACTTACAATCAGCCCCAGCATTTT | CATLDRTYNQPQHF
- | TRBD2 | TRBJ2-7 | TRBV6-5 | TGTGCTATTGCTCTAGCGGGAGGTAACGAGCAGTACTTC | CAIALAGGNEQYF
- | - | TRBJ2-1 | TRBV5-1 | TGCGCCAGCAGCTTGGGACTAGGGAGCCACAATGAGCAGTTCTTC | CASSLGLGSHNEQFF
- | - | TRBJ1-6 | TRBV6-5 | TGTGCCAGCAGTTACTCGGGCAGGGGTAATTCACCCCTCCACTTT | CASSYSGRGNSPLHF
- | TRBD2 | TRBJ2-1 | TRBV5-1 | TGCGCCAGCAGCTTGGTGGTAGCGGGGGCGTATGAGCAGTTCTTC | CASSLVVAGAYEQFF
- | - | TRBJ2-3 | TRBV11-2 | TGTGCCAGCAGCCCTTTGGAGACGATCACAGATACGCAGTATTTT | CASSPLETITDTQYF
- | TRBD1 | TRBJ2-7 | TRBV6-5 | TGTGCCAGCAATACAGGGACAGCCGAGCAGTACTTC | CASNTGTAEQYF
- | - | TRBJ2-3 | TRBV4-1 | TGCGCCAGCAGCCGCGGGACCCGCCCGTTGGATACGCAGTATTTT | CASSRGTRPLDTQYF
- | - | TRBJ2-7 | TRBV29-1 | TGCAGCGTTGAAGACGGACACCATACCTACGAGCAGTACTTC | CSVEDGHHTYEQYF
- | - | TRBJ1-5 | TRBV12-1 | TGTGCCGCGGGGGGTTCCCTTAGAAAGAATCAGCCCCAGCATTTT | CAAGGSLRKNQPQHF
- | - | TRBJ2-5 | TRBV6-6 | TGTGCCAGCAGTCCCATACGGGGTGGGGAGACCCAGTACTTC | CASSPIRGGETQYF
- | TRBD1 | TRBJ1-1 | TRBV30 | TGTGCCTGGACTGGGACAGTCAGACGGGGCACTGAAGCTTTCTTT | CAWTGTVRRGTEAFF
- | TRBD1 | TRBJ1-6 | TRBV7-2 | TGTGCCAGCAGCCCCGCCTCAGGGACAGGGAGGCCCCTCCACTTT | CASSPASGTGRPLHF
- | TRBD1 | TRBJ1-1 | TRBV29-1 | TGCAGCGTTGCAGACAGGGATGCTTTCTTT | CSVADRDAFF
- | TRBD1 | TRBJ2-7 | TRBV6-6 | TGTGCCAGCAGTTCACCCGGGACAGGGAGGACCTACGAGCAGTACTTC | CASSSPGTGRTYEQYF
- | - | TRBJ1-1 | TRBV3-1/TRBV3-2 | TGTGCCAGCAGCCAAGTACAGAACACTGAAGCTTTCTTT | CASSQVQNTEAFF
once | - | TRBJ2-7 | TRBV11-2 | TGTGCCAGCAGCTTAGTAGCGGGACAGGGTCCCGAGCAGTACTTC | CASSLVAGQGPEQYF
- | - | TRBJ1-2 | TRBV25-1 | TGTGCCAGCAGCAAGGGGTTAGATAACTATGGCTACACCTTC | CASSKGLDNYGYTF
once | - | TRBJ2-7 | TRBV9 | TGTGCCAGCAGCACCCGTGGGGGGGCGAACTACGAGCAGTACTTC | CASSTRGGANYEQYF
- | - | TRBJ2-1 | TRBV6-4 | TGTGCCAGCAGTGACTCACCCAAACTCTCCTACAATGAGCAGTTCTTC | CASSDSPKLSYNEQFF
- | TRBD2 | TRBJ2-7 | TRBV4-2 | TGTGCCAGCAGCCAGTCGACTAGCGGGGGCCCCTCCTACGAGCAGTACTTC | CASSQSTSGGPSYEQYF
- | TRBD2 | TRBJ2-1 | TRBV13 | TGTGCCAGCAGCTTCCAATGGACTAGCGGGGGGAAAAACTACAATGAGCAGTTCTTC | CASSFQWTSGGKNYNEQFF
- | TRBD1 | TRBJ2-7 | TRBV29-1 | TGCAGCGTTGAGTTCATAGCACAGGGGGCCACCTACGAGCAGTACTTC | CSVEFIAQGATYEQYF
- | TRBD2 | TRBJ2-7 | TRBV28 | TGTGCCAGCAGGCCAACTAGCGGGAGAGCTCCCGAGCAGTACTTC | CASRPTSGRAPEQYF
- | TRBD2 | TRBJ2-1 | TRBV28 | TGTGCCAGCAGTTTGCCGCGGGAGTCCTACAATGAGCAGTTCTTC | CASSLPRESYNEQFF
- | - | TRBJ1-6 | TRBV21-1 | TGTGCCAGCAGCAAATCGTGCGGGACAGGGGGTTCACCCCTCCACTTT | CASSKSCGTGGSPLHF